This T cell receptor beta chain came from a study of T-cell memory formation after mild COVID-19. This clonotype was detected ten times or more. CDR3 length: 12 residues. V lost 2 bases and J lost 0, with 1 base in between. Germline V lookup: CDR1 SEHNR, CDR2 FQNEAQ (reference sequence). TCRdb redid the calling of the 5' RACE reads with MiXCR, one entry per CDR3 protein. Found here are roughly 400,000 distinct CDR3 sequences, approximately 24% of them singletons; the top ten hold 8.8%. Sequenced input: PBMCs or a T cell subset sorted from them (not recorded which). The receptor's source is an adult woman who had mild COVID-19 (a few samples of this study predate the infection). Cell type and time point are not known. The chain is built from TRBV7-9 and TRBJ1-1; D ambiguous. The chain's CDR3 is CASSLMNTEAFF. CDR3 sequence (DNA): TGTGCCAGCAGCTTAATGAACACTGAAGCTTTCTTT.